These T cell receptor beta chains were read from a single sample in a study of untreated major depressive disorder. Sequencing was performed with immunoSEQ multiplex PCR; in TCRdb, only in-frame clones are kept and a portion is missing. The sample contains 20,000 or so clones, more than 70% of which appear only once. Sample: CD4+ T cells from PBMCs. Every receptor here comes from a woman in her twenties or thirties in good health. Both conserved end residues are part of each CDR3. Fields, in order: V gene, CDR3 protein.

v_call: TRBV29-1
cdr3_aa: CSVSRDGSGNTIYF

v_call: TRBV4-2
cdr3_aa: CASSQAAAGQNEKLFF

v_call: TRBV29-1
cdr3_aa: CSVRDRQSPLHF

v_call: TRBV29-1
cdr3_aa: CSVVQDTIYF

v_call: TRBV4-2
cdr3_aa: CASSRGRAQDTGELFF

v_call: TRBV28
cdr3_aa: CASSPRTGVNGANVLTF

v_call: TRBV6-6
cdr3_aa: CASRFGQGGYYEQYF

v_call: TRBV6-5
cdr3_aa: CASSQDRDQPQHF

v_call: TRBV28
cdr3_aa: CASSLMGAASTDTQYF

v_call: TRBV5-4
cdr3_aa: CASSPDGSSYEQYF

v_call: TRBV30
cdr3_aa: CAWSVSSYEQYF

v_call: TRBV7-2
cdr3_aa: CASSLGPDRGRGDIQYF

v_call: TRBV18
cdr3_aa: CASSPLAGTRNEQFF

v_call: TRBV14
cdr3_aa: CASSQDRGGFSYNEQFF

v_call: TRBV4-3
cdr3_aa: CASSRQGRNTEAFF

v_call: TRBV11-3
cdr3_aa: CASSPGTSFTDTQYF

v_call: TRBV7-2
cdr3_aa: CASSWAGVTEAFF

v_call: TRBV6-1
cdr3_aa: CASNLAGDQPQHF

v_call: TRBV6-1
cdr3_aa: CASSEYTWLAGGNGETQYF

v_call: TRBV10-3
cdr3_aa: CATGTLGNEQYF

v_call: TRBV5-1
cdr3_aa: CASSAGTGASNTGELFF

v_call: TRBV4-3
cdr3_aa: CASSQGPSGGAYTQYF

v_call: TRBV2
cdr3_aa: CASRDRGRFTNEKLFF

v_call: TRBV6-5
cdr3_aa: CASGGTGTNNEKLFF

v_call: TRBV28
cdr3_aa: CASFTQTGSVHEQFF

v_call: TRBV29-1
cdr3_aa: CSVVVVGEAFF

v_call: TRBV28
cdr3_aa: CASGTDRRKNYTF

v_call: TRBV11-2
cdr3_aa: CASSYGTPGQPQHF

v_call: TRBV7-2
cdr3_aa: CASSLNRDRRGYTF

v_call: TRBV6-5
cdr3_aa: CASSYGGVTDTQYF

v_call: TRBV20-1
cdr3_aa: CSAFVTYEQYF

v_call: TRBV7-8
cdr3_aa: CASSVSGGVLNQFF

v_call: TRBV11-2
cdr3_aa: CASSFGQGIYEQYF

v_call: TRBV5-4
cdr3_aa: CASSLSQGVFNSPLHF

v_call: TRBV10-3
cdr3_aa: CAISDLATNARGYTF

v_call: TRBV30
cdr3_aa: CAWSGGALGQPQHF

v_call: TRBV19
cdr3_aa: CASSKVPGNTIYF

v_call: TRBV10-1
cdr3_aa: CASNSGGSIQYF

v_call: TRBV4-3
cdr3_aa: CASSQDQNRHYEQYF

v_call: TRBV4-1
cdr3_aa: CASSQTGTGANEQFF

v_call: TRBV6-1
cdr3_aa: CASSGAGGVWTEAFF

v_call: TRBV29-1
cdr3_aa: CSVRTGIAYQPQHF

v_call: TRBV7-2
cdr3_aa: CASSLALNFDTEAFF

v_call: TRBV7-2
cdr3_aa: CASSAPLAGLYNEQFF

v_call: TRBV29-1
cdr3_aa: CSLPSQGWDTQYF

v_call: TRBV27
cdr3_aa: CASTPARGPTYLYEQYF

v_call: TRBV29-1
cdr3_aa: CSAASDLGNTIYF

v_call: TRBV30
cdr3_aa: CAWNRASYNEQFF

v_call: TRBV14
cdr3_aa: CASSLGQGSEAFF

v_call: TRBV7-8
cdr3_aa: CASSLEERRNEKLFF

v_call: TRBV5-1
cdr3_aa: CASGQAGINEQFF

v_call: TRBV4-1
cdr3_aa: CASSQDTGSNQPQHF

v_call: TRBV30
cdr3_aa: CAWSDLLAGAPRTGELFF

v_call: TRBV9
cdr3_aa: CASSARGRDRGFGYTF

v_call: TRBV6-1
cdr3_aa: CASSLDRANTEAFF

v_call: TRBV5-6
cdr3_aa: CASSLGDRDYNEQFF

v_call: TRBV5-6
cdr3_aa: CASSLNPTGRGEQYF